The next 27 T cell receptor beta chains were all read from a single sample in a study of Ad26.COV2.S vaccination and SARS-CoV-2 variants. Treatment of the sample: roughly 20 received Ad26.COV2.S at low or high dose, single or two shots; five or six received placebo; per-sample allocation not given. Vaccine and placebo recipients were sampled on day 63 after the first injection. TCRdb's table, derived via immunoSEQ multiplex PCR, lists solely in-frame clones and lacks some. The table has roughly 300,000 clones, about 87% seen once. The sequencing here drew on peripheral blood, taken in a trial of Ad26.COV2.S vaccine versus placebo. These receptors were taken from a person between 18 and 65 years old who received the Ad26.COV2.S COVID-19 vaccine or a placebo.

The V call is TRBV7-2, the J call TRBJ2-7; the match to TRBD2 covers 11 bases. Germline CDR1 and CDR2: SGHTA and FQGNSA. J lost 4 bases, V lost 5 bases, and 4 bases had no gene match. This CDR3 is built from 14 residues. CDR3 protein: CASSPSGRLYEQYF. CDR3 nucleotides: TGTGCCAGCAGCCCTAGCGGGAGGTTGTACGAGCAGTACTTC.

The chain employs TRBV5-1 and TRBJ2-7; TRBD2 is a possible D gene (6 bases). Trimming pared 7 bases from V and 7 bases from J, leaving 18 bases between. The CDR3 is made up of 13 amino acids. Germline CDR1 is SGHRS and CDR2 is YFSETQ. The CDR3: CASAGLATREQYF. DNA of the CDR3: TGCGCCAGCGCGGGCCTAGCGACCAGGGAGCAGTACTTC.

This sequence joins TRBV29-1 and TRBJ1-1; tentatively, D is TRBD1 (5 bases). The germline V and J ends were trimmed by 5 bases and 5 bases, with 18 bases remaining between them. CDR3 length equals 14 residues. The germline CDR1 and CDR2 sequences are SQVTM and ANQGSEA. CDR3 in amino acids: CSVTDRGSRTEAFF. CDR3 coding DNA: TGCAGCGTTACAGATCGGGGGTCCCGAACTGAAGCTTTCTTT.

The chain employs TRBV28 and TRBJ2-5, with 8 bases fitting TRBD2. After removal of 8 bases from V and 1 base from J, the junction contained 12 bases not matched to a gene. The CDR3 runs 16 residues. Germline V gene sequence: CDR1 MDHEN, CDR2 SYDVKM. CDR3 sequence: CASSGLGAGVQETQYF. The CDR3 DNA sequence: TGTGCCAGCTCGGGGCTTGGAGCGGGGGTCCAAGAGACCCAGTACTTC.

The chain combines TRBV7-2 with TRBJ2-3; TRBD1 aligns across 7 bases. The germline V gene encodes CDR1 SGHTA and CDR2 FQGNSA. After removal of 1 base from V and 3 bases from J, the junction contained 13 bases not matched to a gene. CDR3 length equals 18 residues. The CDR3 spells CASSLVFQGVGETDTQYF. DNA for the CDR3: TGTGCCAGCAGCTTAGTTTTTCAGGGGGTAGGTGAAACAGATACGCAGTATTTT.

The V call is TRBV12-5, the J call TRBJ2-1; D is unclear. CDR3 length: 12 amino acids. Germline CDR1 LGHNT, CDR2 FRNRAP. Trimming removed 3 bases at V and 6 bases at J, with 6 bases between. The CDR3 DNA reads TGTGCTAGTGGTTTTCGCCTCAATGAGCAGTTCTTC. Encoded protein: CASGFRLNEQFF.

This chain joins TRBV28 and TRBJ2-5, with D possibly being TRBD1 or TRBD2 (6 bases each). This CDR3 has 15 amino acids. The germline gives CDR1 MDHEN, CDR2 SYDVKM. Trimming took off 7 bases at V and 5 bases at J, with 20 bases between the two ends. This CDR3 is CASMDTGGDSETQYF. CDR3 coding DNA: TGTGCCAGCATGGATACCGGGGGCGATTCGGAGACCCAGTACTTC. Based on the CDR3 plus reference TRBV28 and TRBJ2-5, the full variable domain is DVKVTQSSRYLVKRTGEKVFLECVQDMDHENMFWYRQDPGLGLRLIYFSYDVKMKEKGDIPEGYSVSREKKERFSLILESASTNQTSMYLCASMDTGGDSETQYFGPGTRLLVL.

This clone was picked up one time. Other DNA sequences within the sample encode an identical CDR3. This sequence joins TRBV7-3 and TRBJ2-7; 9 nucleotides line up with TRBD2. Trimming removed 5 bases from V and 0 bases from J; junction bases left unmatched: 2. This CDR3 region has 14 residues. The V gene's germline CDR1 is SGHTA and CDR2 FQGTGA. This CDR3 reads CASSLTSGSYEQYF. CDR3 bases: TGTGCCAGCAGCCTGACTAGCGGCTCCTACGAGCAGTACTTC.

This clone was recorded only once. The V gene is TRBV2, the J gene TRBJ2-5; TRBD1 matches 7 bases. This CDR3 comprises 15 residues. CDR1 and CDR2 (germline): SNHLY, FYNNEI. Unmatched junction bases numbered 12, after V lost 8 bases and J lost 3 bases. CDR3: CASEEVPGTEETQYF. DNA for the CDR3: TGTGCCAGCGAGGAGGTCCCCGGGACAGAAGAGACCCAGTACTTC.

This sequence joins TRBV7-2 and TRBJ1-1, with 9 nucleotides matching TRBD1. The CDR3 has 13 residues. With 5 bases clipped from V and 10 bases from J, the junction kept 8 bases outside the gene matches. In germline, CDR1 is SGHTA, CDR2 FQGNSA. The CDR3 spells CASSERQGVRAFF. The CDR3 bases are TGTGCCAGCAGCGAAAGACAGGGGGTTAGAGCTTTCTTT.

The chain recombines TRBV7-3 with TRBJ2-3; D tentatively reads TRBD1 or TRBD2 (8 bases each). With 5 bases removed from V and 3 bases from J, the gap between germline ends came to 18 bases. This CDR3 is 16 amino acids long. Germline V gives CDR1 SGHTA, CDR2 FQGTGA. Here the CDR3 reads CASSPGGGRTTDTQYF. In DNA, the CDR3 is TGTGCCAGCAGCCCAGGGGGCGGGAGGACAACAGATACGCAGTATTTT.

The J gene is TRBJ2-1, the V gene TRBV27, with no clear D. This CDR3 contains 13 residues. The germline V gene encodes CDR1 MNHEY and CDR2 SMNVEV (reference sequence). The ends were cut back, 7 bases at V and 6 bases at J, with 13 bases in the middle. The CDR3 here is CASKRPRVNEQFF. CDR3 nucleotides: TGTGCCAGCAAGAGACCTCGAGTCAATGAGCAGTTCTTC.

This clone has just a few counts. This chain connects TRBV7-6 to TRBJ2-1; 8 bases are shared with TRBD1. The CDR3 spans 15 residues. V lost 5 bases, J lost 8 bases, and 11 bases stayed unmatched. Germline CDR1 and CDR2: SGHVS and FNYEAQ. The CDR3 coding sequence is TGTGCCAGCAGCCGTACAGGGGGTGGGCTTTATGAGCAGTTCTTC. This encodes CASSRTGGGLYEQFF. Drawing the rest from reference TRBV7-6 and TRBJ2-1, the complete variable domain is GAGVSQSPRYKVTKRGQDVALRCDPISGHVSLYWYRQALGQGPEFLTYFNYEAQQDKSGLPNDRFSAERPEGSISTLTIQRTEQRDSAMYRCASSRTGGGLYEQFFGPGTRLTVL.

This clone was seen a few times. This sequence joins TRBV18 and TRBJ1-3; no clear D. Germline-derived CDR1 and CDR2 are KGHSH and LQKENI. This CDR3 is 14 amino acids long. Trimming removed 3 bases from V and 0 bases from J, with 6 bases in between. CDR3 amino acids: CASSPSRSGNTIYF. CDR3 nucleotide sequence: TGTGCCAGCTCACCTTCGCGCTCTGGAAACACCATATATTTT.

Only a few counts were recorded for this clone. The chain joins TRBV29-1 to TRBJ2-2, with D uncertain. Per the germline V gene, CDR1 is SQVTM and CDR2 is ANQGSEA. This CDR3 has 14 amino acids. Between the trimmed V and J ends, which lost 8 bases and 5 bases, there was a span of 18 bases. The CDR3 nucleotides are TGCAGCACTGACCGGGCCGAGAGGACCGGGGAGCTGTTTTTT. It codes for CSTDRAERTGELFF.

This rearrangement joins TRBV18 to TRBJ1-1; 7 positions agree with TRBD1. The V gene end was trimmed by 2 bases and the J gene end by 6 bases; junction bases not matched to a gene: 3. This CDR3 is built from 13 residues. The germline V gene has CDR1 KGHSH and CDR2 LQKENI. The CDR3 here is CASSPATGSEAFF. CDR3 sequence (DNA): TGTGCCAGCTCACCAGCGACAGGGTCTGAAGCTTTCTTT.

V is TRBV30 and J is TRBJ1-2; the D gene is possibly TRBD1 (6 bases). This CDR3 has 15 residues. Between the trimmed V and J ends, which lost 3 bases and 2 bases, there was a span of 16 bases. The germline gives CDR1 GTSNPN, CDR2 SVGIG (reference sequence). CDR3 in amino acids: CAWRGNRERNYGYTF. In DNA form, the CDR3 reads TGTGCCTGGAGAGGTAACAGGGAGCGGAACTATGGCTACACCTTC.

The CDR3 DNA sequence: TGCGCCAGCAGCCCGGAGGGGGGATCCGGCGGGACCCAGTACTTC. This codes for CASSPEGGSGGTQYF. The chain combines TRBV5-1 with TRBJ2-5, with D possibly called TRBD1 or TRBD2 (6 bases each). CDR3 length: 15 amino acids. The germline gives CDR1 SGHRS, CDR2 YFSETQ. The V and J ends lost 4 bases and 7 bases respectively, with 20 bases between them.

The rearrangement uses TRBV30 and TRBJ2-7; tentative D call: TRBD1 (5 bases). The CDR3 length is 16 residues. V was pared by 2 bases and J by 2 bases, with 19 bases between. Germline CDR1 and CDR2: GTSNPN and SVGIG (reference sequence). CDR3 in DNA: TGTGCCTGGAGTCGCCTCGTGGCAGGCAGGGCCTACGAGCAGTACTTC. This sequence encodes CAWSRLVAGRAYEQYF.

The chain recombines TRBV7-2 with TRBJ1-2; D remains unclear. The CDR3 loop spans 13 amino acids. Trimming cost V 1 base and J 4 bases, with 7 bases left between them. CDR1 is SGHTA, CDR2 FQGNSA, per germline. The CDR3 protein is CASSLVGSYGYTF. CDR3 DNA sequence: TGTGCCAGCAGCTTAGTGGGCAGCTATGGCTACACCTTC.

The rearrangement uses TRBV9 and TRBJ2-1, with TRBD2 as a possible D gene (5 bases). Per the germline V gene, CDR1 is SGDLS and CDR2 is YYNGEE. The V end lost 3 bases, the J end lost 0 bases, and 19 bases lay between the germline ends. The CDR3 consists of 18 residues. This chain's CDR3 is CASSAPRAGPPSYNEQFF. The CDR3 DNA reads TGTGCCAGCAGCGCCCCCCGCGCGGGTCCCCCCTCCTACAATGAGCAGTTCTTC.

The chain carries TRBV6-5 and TRBJ2-3; D perhaps matches TRBD2 (9 bases). The CDR3 is 13 amino acids. V lost 8 bases to trimming and J lost 6 bases, with 15 bases between them. From germline, CDR1 is MNHEY and CDR2 SVGAGI. This CDR3 is CASLAGDRDTQYF. For the CDR3, the DNA is TGTGCCAGCTTAGCGGGGGACAGGGATACGCAGTATTTT.

The chain couples TRBV7-6 to TRBJ1-3; weak D call: TRBD1 (5 bases). Trimming stripped 0 bases from V and 6 bases from J, with 12 bases between. This CDR3 comprises 15 residues. Germline loops: CDR1 SGHVS, CDR2 FNYEAQ. The CDR3 reads CASSLAGAVENTIYF. The CDR3 nucleotides read TGTGCCAGCAGCTTAGCCGGGGCGGTCGAAAACACCATATATTTT. The whole variable domain, remainder taken from reference TRBV7-6 and TRBJ1-3, is GAGVSQSPRYKVTKRGQDVALRCDPISGHVSLYWYRQALGQGPEFLTYFNYEAQQDKSGLPNDRFSAERPEGSISTLTIQRTEQRDSAMYRCASSLAGAVENTIYFGEGSWLTVV.

The genes are TRBV12-3 or TRBV12-4 and TRBJ2-2; TRBD1 agrees at 7 bases. CDR3 size: 13 residues. V shed 5 bases and J 12 bases; nucleotides not matched to a gene: 9. CDR3 protein: CASSAGTETKLFF. The CDR3 nucleotides are TGTGCCAGCAGTGCCGGGACAGAAACGAAGCTGTTTTTT.

The chain uses TRBV25-1 and TRBJ2-6; unclear D gene. Germline assignment: CDR1 MGHDK and CDR2 SYGVNS. Trimming removed 10 bases at V and 0 bases at J, with 19 bases between. CDR3 size: 17 residues. CDR3 nucleotide sequence: TGTGCCACCTATGCCTCCTGGCCCCCCTCTGGGGCCAACGTCCTGACTTTC. It translates to CATYASWPPSGANVLTF. Based on the CDR3 plus reference TRBV25-1 and TRBJ2-6, the full variable domain is EADIYQTPRYLVIGTGKKITLECSQTMGHDKMYWYQQDPGMELHLIHYSYGVNSTEKGDLSSESTVSRIRTEHFPLTLESARPSHTSQYLCATYASWPPSGANVLTFGAGSRLTVL.

CDR3 sequence reads: CASSPYSTDTQYF. In DNA, the CDR3 is TGTGCCAGCAGCCCATACAGCACAGATACGCAGTATTTT. The J gene is TRBJ2-3, the V gene TRBV7-8; D not certain. Germline values: CDR1 SGHVS, CDR2 FQNEAQ. Trimming removed 5 bases at V and 0 bases at J, with 6 bases between. The CDR3 is made up of 13 amino acids. Supplemented by reference TRBV7-8 and TRBJ2-3, the full variable domain reads GAGVSQSPRYKVAKRGQDVALRCDPISGHVSLFWYQQALGQGPEFLTYFQNEAQLDKSGLPSDRFFAERPEGSVSTLKIQRTQQEDSAVYLCASSPYSTDTQYFGPGTRLTVL.

The gene calls are TRBV18 and TRBJ1-4; D is unclear. Germline lookup yields CDR1 KGHSH and CDR2 LQKENI. This CDR3 is built from 14 residues. Deletions cut 2 bases from V and 6 bases from J, with 10 bases between. Here the CDR3 DNA reads TGTGCCAGCTCACCAATGACGGGCCATGAAAAACTGTTTTTT. Translating it yields CASSPMTGHEKLFF.